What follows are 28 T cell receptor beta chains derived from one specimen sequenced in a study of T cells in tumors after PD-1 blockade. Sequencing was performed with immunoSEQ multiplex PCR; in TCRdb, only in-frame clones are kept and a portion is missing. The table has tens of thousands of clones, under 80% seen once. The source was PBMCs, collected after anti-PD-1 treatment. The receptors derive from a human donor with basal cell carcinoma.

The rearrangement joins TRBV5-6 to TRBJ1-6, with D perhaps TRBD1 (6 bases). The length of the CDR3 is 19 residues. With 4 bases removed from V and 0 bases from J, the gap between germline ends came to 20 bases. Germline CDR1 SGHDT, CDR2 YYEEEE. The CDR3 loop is CASSPEGQRGGSYNSPLHF. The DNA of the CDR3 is TGTGCCAGCAGCCCTGAAGGACAGAGGGGTGGCTCCTATAATTCACCCCTCCACTTT.

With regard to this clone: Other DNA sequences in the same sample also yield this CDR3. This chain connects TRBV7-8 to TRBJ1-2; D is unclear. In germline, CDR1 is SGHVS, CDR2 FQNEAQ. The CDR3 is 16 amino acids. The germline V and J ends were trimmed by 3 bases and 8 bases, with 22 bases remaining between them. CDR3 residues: CASSFLPRGSEKGYTF. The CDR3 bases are TGTGCCAGCAGCTTCCTCCCGAGAGGGAGTGAAAAGGGCTACACCTTC. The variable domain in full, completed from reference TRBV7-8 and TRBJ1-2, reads GAGVSQSPRYKVAKRGQDVALRCDPISGHVSLFWYQQALGQGPEFLTYFQNEAQLDKSGLPSDRFFAERPEGSVSTLKIQRTQQEDSAVYLCASSFLPRGSEKGYTFGSGTRLTVV.

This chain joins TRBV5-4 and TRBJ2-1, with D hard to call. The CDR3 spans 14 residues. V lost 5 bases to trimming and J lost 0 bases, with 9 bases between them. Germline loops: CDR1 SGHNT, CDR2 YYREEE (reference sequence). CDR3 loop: CASRKGDSYNEQFF. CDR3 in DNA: TGTGCCAGCAGAAAAGGCGACTCCTACAATGAGCAGTTCTTC.

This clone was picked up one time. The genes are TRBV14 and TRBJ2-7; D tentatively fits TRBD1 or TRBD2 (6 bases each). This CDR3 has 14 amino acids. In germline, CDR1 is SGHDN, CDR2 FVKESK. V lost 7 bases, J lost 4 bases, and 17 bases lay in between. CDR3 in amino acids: CASNRRGLQYEQYF. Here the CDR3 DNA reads TGTGCCAGCAACCGCAGGGGACTTCAATACGAGCAGTACTTC.

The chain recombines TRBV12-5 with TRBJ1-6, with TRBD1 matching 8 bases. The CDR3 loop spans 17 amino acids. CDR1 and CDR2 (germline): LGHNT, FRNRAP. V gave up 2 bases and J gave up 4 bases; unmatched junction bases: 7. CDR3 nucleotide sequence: TGTGCTAGTGGTTTGCCTACGACAGGGGTTTATAATTCACCCCTCCACTTT. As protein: CASGLPTTGVYNSPLHF.

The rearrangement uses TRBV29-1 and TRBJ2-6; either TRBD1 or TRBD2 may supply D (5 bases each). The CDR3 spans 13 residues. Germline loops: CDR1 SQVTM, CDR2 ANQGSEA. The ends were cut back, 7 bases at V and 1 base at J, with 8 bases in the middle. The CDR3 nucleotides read TGCAGCGCCAGGGAGTCTGGGGCCAACGTCCTGACTTTC. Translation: CSARESGANVLTF.

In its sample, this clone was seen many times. The CDR3 region has the DNA TGTGCCAGCAGTCCACAGGGAGCCGTGGATACGCAGTATTTT. This sequence encodes CASSPQGAVDTQYF. This chain uses TRBV6-4 with TRBJ2-3, with a possible D match to TRBD1 (6 bases). V was clipped by 5 bases and J by 6 bases, with 15 bases between them. The germline V gene encodes CDR1 MRHNA and CDR2 SNTAGT. The CDR3 is made up of 14 amino acids.

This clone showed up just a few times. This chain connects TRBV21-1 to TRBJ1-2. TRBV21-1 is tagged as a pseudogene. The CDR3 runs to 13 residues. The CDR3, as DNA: TGTGCCAGCAGCCCGAGGGGAGTGGGTGGGGACACCTTC. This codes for CASSPRGVGGDTF.

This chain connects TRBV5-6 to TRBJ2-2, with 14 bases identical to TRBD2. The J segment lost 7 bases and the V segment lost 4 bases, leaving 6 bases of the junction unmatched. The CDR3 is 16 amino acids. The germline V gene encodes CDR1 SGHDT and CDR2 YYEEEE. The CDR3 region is CASSAWTSGGSGELFF. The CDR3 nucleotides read TGTGCCAGCAGCGCATGGACTAGCGGGGGGAGCGGGGAGCTGTTTTTT.

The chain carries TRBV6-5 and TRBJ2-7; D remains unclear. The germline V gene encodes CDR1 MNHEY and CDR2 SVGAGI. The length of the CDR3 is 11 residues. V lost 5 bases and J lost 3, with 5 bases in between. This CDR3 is CASSNRYEQYF. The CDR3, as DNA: TGTGCCAGCAGTAACCGCTACGAGCAGTACTTC.

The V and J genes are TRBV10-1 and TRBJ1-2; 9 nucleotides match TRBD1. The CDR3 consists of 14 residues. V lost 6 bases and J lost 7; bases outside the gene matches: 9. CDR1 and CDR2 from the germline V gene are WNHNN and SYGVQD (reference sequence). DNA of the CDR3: TGCGCCAGCAGCTTAACGCGGACAGGGGTTGGCTACACCTTC. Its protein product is CASSLTRTGVGYTF.

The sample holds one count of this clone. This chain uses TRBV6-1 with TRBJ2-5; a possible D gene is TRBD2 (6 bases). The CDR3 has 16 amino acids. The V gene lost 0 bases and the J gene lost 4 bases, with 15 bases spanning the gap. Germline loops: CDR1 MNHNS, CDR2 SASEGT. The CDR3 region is CASSEAAAGRRETQYF. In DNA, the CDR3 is TGTGCCAGCAGTGAAGCGGCGGCGGGAAGGAGAGAGACCCAGTACTTC.

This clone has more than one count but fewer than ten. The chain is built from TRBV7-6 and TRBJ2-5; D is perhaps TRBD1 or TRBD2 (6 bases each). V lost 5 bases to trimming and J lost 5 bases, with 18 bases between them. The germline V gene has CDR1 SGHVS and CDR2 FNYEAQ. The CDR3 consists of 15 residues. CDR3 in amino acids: CASSPQGGELETQYF. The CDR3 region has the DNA TGTGCCAGCAGCCCACAGGGAGGAGAATTGGAGACCCAGTACTTC. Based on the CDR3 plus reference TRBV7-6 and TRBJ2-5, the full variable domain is GAGVSQSPRYKVTKRGQDVALRCDPISGHVSLYWYRQALGQGPEFLTYFNYEAQQDKSGLPNDRFSAERPEGSISTLTIQRTEQRDSAMYRCASSPQGGELETQYFGPGTRLLVL.

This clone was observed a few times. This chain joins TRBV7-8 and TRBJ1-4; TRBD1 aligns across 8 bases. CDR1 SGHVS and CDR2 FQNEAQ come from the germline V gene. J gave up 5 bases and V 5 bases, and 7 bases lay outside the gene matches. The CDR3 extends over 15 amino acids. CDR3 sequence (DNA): TGTGCCAGCAGCCCCCGGGACAGGACGAATGAAAAACTGTTTTTT. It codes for CASSPRDRTNEKLFF.

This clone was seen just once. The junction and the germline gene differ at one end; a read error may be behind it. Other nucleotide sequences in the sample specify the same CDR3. CDR3 DNA: TGTGCCTGGACGACATCTGGAAATACCATATATTTT. Its protein product is CAWTTSGNTIYF. J is TRBJ1-3 and V is TRBV30; D uncertain. This CDR3 is 12 amino acids long. The germline V gene encodes CDR1 GTSNPN and CDR2 SVGIG (reference sequence).

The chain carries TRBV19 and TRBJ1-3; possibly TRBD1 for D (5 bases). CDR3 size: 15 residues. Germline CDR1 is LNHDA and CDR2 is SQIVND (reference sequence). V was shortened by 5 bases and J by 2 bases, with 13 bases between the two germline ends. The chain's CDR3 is CASSGQDTAGNTIYF. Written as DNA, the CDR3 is TGTGCCAGTAGTGGTCAGGACACAGCTGGAAACACCATATATTTT.

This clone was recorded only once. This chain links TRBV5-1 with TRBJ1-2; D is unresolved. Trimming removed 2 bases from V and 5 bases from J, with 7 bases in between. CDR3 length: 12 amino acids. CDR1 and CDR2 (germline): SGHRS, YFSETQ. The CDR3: CASSFSGYGYTF. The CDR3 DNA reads TGCGCCAGCAGCTTCTCGGGTTATGGCTACACCTTC.

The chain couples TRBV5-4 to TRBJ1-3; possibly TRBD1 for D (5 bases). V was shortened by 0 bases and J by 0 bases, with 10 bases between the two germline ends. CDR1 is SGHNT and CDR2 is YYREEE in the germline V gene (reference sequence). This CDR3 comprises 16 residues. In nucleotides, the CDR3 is TGTGCCAGCAGCTTGGCCCGGGGGGGCTCTGGAAACACCATATATTTT. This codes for CASSLARGGSGNTIYF.

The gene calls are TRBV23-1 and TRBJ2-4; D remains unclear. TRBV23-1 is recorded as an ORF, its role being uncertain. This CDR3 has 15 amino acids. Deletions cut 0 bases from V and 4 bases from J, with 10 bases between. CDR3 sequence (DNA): TGCGCCAGCAGTCAATCTGGCCTACCTAAAAACATTCAGTACTTC. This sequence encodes CASSQSGLPKNIQYF.

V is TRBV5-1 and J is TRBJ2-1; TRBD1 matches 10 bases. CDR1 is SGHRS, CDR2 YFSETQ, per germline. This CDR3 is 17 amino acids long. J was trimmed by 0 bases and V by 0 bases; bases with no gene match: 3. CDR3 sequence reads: CASSLAGQGSSYNEQFF. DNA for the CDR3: TGCGCCAGCAGCTTGGCGGGACAGGGGTCCTCCTACAATGAGCAGTTCTTC.

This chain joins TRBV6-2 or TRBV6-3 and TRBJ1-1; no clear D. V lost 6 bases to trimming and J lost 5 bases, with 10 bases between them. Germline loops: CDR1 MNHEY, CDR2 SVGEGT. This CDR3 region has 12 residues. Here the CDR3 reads CASSRWRTEAFF. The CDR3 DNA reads TGTGCCAGCAGCCGGTGGAGAACTGAAGCTTTCTTT.

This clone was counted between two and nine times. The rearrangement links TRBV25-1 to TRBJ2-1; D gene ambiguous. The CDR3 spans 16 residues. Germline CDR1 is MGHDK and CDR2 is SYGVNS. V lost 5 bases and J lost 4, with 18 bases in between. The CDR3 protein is CASSSLGPQVYNEQFF. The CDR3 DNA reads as TGTGCCAGCAGTTCTCTAGGGCCTCAGGTATACAATGAGCAGTTCTTC.

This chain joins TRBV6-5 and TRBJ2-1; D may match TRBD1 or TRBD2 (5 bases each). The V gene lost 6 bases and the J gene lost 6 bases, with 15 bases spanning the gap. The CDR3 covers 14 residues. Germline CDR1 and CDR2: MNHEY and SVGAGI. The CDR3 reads CASRAGTGRNEQFF. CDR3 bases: TGTGCCAGCAGGGCAGGGACCGGACGCAATGAGCAGTTCTTC.

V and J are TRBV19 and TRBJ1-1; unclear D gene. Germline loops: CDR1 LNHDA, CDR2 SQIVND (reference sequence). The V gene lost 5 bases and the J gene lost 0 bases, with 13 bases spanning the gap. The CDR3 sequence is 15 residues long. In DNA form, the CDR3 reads TGTGCCAGTAGTCCCAAAGTGGGCCTGAACACTGAAGCTTTCTTT. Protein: CASSPKVGLNTEAFF.

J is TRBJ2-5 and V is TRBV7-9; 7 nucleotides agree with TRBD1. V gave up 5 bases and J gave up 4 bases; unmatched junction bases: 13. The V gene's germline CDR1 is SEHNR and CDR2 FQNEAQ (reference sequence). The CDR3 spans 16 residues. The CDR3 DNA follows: TGTGCCAGCAGCATCGGACAGGCTCTTCTAGGAGAGACCCAGTACTTC. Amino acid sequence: CASSIGQALLGETQYF. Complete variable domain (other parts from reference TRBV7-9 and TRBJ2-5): DTGVSQNPRHKITKRGQNVTFRCDPISEHNRLYWYRQTLGQGPEFLTYFQNEAQLEKSRLLSDRFSAERPKGSFSTLEIQRTEQGDSAMYLCASSIGQALLGETQYFGPGTRLLVL.

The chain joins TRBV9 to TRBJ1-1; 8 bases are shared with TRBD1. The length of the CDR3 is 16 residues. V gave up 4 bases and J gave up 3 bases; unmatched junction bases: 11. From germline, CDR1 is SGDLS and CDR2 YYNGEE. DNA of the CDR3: TGTGCCAGCAGCCTATACGACAGGGGTAAGGACACTGAAGCTTTCTTT. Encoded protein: CASSLYDRGKDTEAFF.

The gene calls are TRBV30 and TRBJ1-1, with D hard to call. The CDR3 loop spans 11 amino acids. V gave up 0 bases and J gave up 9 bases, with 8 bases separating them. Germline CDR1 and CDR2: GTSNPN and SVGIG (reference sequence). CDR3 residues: CAWSVREQAFF. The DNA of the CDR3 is TGTGCCTGGAGTGTACGAGAACAAGCTTTCTTT. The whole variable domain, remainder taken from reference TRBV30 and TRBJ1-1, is SQTIHQWPATLVQPVGSPLSLECTVEGTSNPNLYWYRQAAGRGLQLLFYSVGIGQISSEVPQNLSASRPQDRQFILSSKKLLLSDSGFYLCAWSVREQAFFGQGTRLTVV.

CDR3: CAISEDGDGNQPQHF. In DNA, the CDR3 is TGTGCCATCAGTGAGGACGGCGATGGGAATCAGCCCCAGCATTTT. V gene TRBV10-3 combines with J gene TRBJ1-5; D ambiguous. CDR3 length: 15 residues. Germline CDR1 ENHRY, CDR2 SYGVKD. The V end lost 2 bases, the J end lost 4 bases, and 12 bases lay between the germline ends.